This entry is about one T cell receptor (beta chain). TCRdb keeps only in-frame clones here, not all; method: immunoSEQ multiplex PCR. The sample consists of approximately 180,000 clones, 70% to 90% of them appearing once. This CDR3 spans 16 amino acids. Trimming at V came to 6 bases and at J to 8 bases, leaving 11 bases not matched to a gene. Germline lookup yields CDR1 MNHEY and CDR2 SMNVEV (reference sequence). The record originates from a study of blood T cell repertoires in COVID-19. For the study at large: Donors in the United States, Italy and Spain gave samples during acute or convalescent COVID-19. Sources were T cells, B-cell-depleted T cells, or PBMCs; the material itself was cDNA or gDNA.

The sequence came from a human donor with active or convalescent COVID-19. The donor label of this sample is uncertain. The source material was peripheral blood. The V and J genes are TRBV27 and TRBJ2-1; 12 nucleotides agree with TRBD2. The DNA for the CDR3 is TGTGCCAGCAGCTTTCTAGCGGGAGGGGTGAGCGATGAGCAGTTCTTC. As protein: CASSFLAGGVSDEQFF.